The T cell receptor beta chain described here comes from a study of CD8+CD57+ T cells in acquired aplastic anemia. Study details: CD4+ and CD8+ cells, once sorted, gave DNA averaging about 3 ug.

Sequencing was done on patients that had shown CD8+CD57+ cell expansion by flow cytometry. Profiling that covered TCR beta VDJ and CDR3 relied on genomic DNA as its template. TCRdb processed the reads anew with MiXCR; each CDR3 protein has one entry. The sample includes 450,000 to 600,000 distinct CDR3 sequences, more than 25% of them seen just once. The CDR3 runs 15 residues. In germline, CDR1 is MGHRA, CDR2 YSYEKL. Deletions cut 0 bases from V and 0 bases from J, with 8 bases between. The sample holds a few counts of this clonotype. Its antigen is unknown. Findings and caveats of the study: In CD8+ cells, Simpson's diversity showed no significant difference between patients and controls.

The J gene is TRBJ1-1, the V gene TRBV4-1; no definite D call. Sample: sorted CD4+, CD8+, or CD8+CD57+ T cells (not recorded which) from PBMCs. The sequence derives from a human donor with aplastic anemia. The CDR3 DNA reads TGCGCCAGCAGCCAAGATCAAGTCCTGAACACTGAAGCTTTCTTT. This encodes CASSQDQVLNTEAFF.